Below are 3 T cell receptor beta chains sequenced from a single sample in a study of radiation and T cells in renal cell carcinoma. The repertoire was sequenced with immunoSEQ multiplex PCR; TCRdb's copy has only in-frame clones and lacks some. Of approximately 150,000 clones listed, 88% were seen once; the top ten hold roughly 4.1%. The sample's time point: baseline pretreatment blood. The treatment denotes: 15 Gy SBRT to primary tumor, nephrectomy 4 weeks later. The source was blood, collected from a patient whose treatment included radiotherapy and nephrectomy. The receptors derive from a woman aged 70-85 years with renal cell carcinoma.

This clone was found once. The CDR3 DNA reads TGTGCCAGCAGGTTCCCTACGTCTCGCGGTACTGAAGCTTTCTTT. This codes for CASRFPTSRGTEAFF. The J gene is TRBJ1-1, the V gene TRBV28; D gene unclear. Germline CDR1 reads MDHEN; CDR2 reads SYDVKM. There are 15 residues in the CDR3. V lost 6 bases and J lost 5, with 19 bases in between.

The chain recombines TRBV7-9 with TRBJ1-2; weak D call: TRBD1 (6 bases). CDR1 and CDR2 from the germline V gene are SEHNR and FQNEAQ (reference sequence). The CDR3 extends over 14 amino acids. V gave up 4 bases and J gave up 7 bases, with 16 bases separating them. CDR3 protein: CASSSGQTIGGYTF. As DNA, the CDR3 is TGTGCCAGCAGCTCCGGACAGACAATAGGTGGCTACACCTTC.

The chain employs TRBV9 and TRBJ2-7; no definite D call. CDR3 length: 14 residues. Germline V gives CDR1 SGDLS, CDR2 YYNGEE. The V end lost 0 bases, the J end lost 2 bases, and 9 bases lay between the germline ends. The DNA for the CDR3 is TGTGCCAGCAGCGTAGTGGCAGCACCCTACGAGCAGTACTTC. It specifies CASSVVAAPYEQYF.